Each of the 4 T cell receptor beta chains below was sequenced from the same sample in a study of blood T cell repertoires in COVID-19 (dated by TCRdb to the early 2020s). To prepare the library, the immunoSEQ multiplex PCR assay was applied. In TCRdb, the immuneACCESS table is reduced to in-frame sequences with V and J assigned. These tables do not hold every clone; where another copy was compared, an unresolved V gene accounts for under half, and the others remain unexplained. For this sample the table gives 140,000 or so clones, of which roughly 85% were detected only once. Under 3% of the sample belongs to the ten largest clones. The specimen sequenced was peripheral blood. These receptors were obtained from a man aged 50-60 years with acute or convalescent COVID-19.

V is TRBV5-1 and J is TRBJ2-3, with TRBD1 matching over 8 bases. The J segment lost 4 bases and the V segment lost 0 bases, leaving 7 bases of the junction unmatched. Germline CDR1 and CDR2: SGHRS and YFSETQ. There are 16 residues in the CDR3. The CDR3 spells CASSLAGQGVADTQYF. CDR3 DNA: TGCGCCAGCAGCTTGGCTGGACAGGGAGTCGCAGATACGCAGTATTTT. The full variable domain, its missing parts supplied by reference TRBV5-1 and TRBJ2-3, is KAGVTQTPRYLIKTRGQQVTLSCSPISGHRSVSWYQQTPGQGLQFLFEYFSETQRNKGNFPGRFSGRQFSNSRSEMNVSTLELGDSALYLCASSLAGQGVADTQYFGPGTRLTVL.

This chain's CDR3 is CASSEQGKSEKLFF. As DNA, the CDR3 is TGTGCCAGCAGCGAGCAGGGGAAGAGTGAAAAACTGTTTTTT. The J gene is TRBJ1-4, the V gene TRBV5-4; possible D gene TRBD1, 6 bases. CDR1 SGHNT and CDR2 YYREEE come from the germline V gene (reference sequence). V was trimmed by 4 bases and J by 7 bases, leaving 14 bases between them. This CDR3 contains 14 residues.

In regard to this clone: Its ends do not fully match the called genes, so a read error is possible. The rearrangement joins TRBV7-7 to TRBJ2-2; tentative D call: TRBD1 (6 bases). In germline, CDR1 is SSHAT, CDR2 FNYEAQ (reference sequence). This CDR3 region has 16 residues. This chain's CDR3 is CASSPDGDTPGGELFF. The CDR3 bases are TGTGCTAGCAGCCCCGACGGGGACACCCCGGGGGGGGAGCTGTTTTTT.

V is TRBV11-2 and J is TRBJ2-5; no clear D. CDR3 length: 12 amino acids. V was pared by 0 bases and J by 7 bases, with 6 bases between. The germline gives CDR1 SGHAT, CDR2 FQNNGV. This CDR3 is CASSLDRVTQYF. CDR3 nucleotide sequence: TGTGCCAGCAGCTTAGATCGGGTGACCCAGTACTTC.